Below, 31 T cell receptor beta chains from the same sample are listed, as sequenced in a study of T cell responses to AZD1222 COVID-19 vaccine. The protocol was immunoSEQ multiplex PCR, while the TCRdb copy is restricted to in-frame clones and leaves out a portion. The sample has around 96,000 clones, roughly 84% seen once. Sequences were derived from peripheral blood, sampled 28 days after the second AZD1222 dose. The source of these receptors is an adult who received the AZD1222 COVID-19 vaccine.

The chain is built from TRBV7-2 and TRBJ1-2, with D possibly being TRBD1 (6 bases). CDR3 length equals 14 residues. CDR1 is SGHTA and CDR2 is FQGNSA in the germline V gene. Trimming removed 1 base at V and 7 bases at J, with 13 bases between. Written as DNA, the CDR3 is TGTGCCAGCAGCTTAGAGGGGGGGATCGGTGGCTACACCTTC. Amino acid sequence: CASSLEGGIGGYTF.

The V gene is TRBV5-1, the J gene TRBJ2-1; the match to TRBD2 covers 7 bases. The CDR3 contains 16 residues. Germline trimming cut 0 bases from V and 5 bases from J; bases unmatched to any gene: 8. CDR1 and CDR2 from the germline V gene are SGHRS and YFSETQ. DNA for the CDR3: TGCGCCAGCAGCTTGGATCCAGCGGGGTTAAACAATGAGCAGTTCTTC. Translation gives CASSLDPAGLNNEQFF.

The V gene is TRBV6-5, the J gene TRBJ2-7, with D perhaps TRBD1 or TRBD2 (5 bases each). The CDR3 has 14 amino acids. Germline lookup yields CDR1 MNHEY and CDR2 SVGAGI. Trimming took off 6 bases at V and 2 bases at J, with 14 bases between the two ends. CDR3 in amino acids: CASRGTGAAYEQYF. The CDR3 coding sequence is TGTGCCAGCAGGGGGACCGGAGCAGCCTACGAGCAGTACTTC.

This chain uses TRBV6-5 with TRBJ1-2; D uncertain. V was shortened by 6 bases and J by 2 bases, with 13 bases between the two germline ends. In germline, CDR1 is MNHEY, CDR2 SVGAGI. The CDR3 totals 14 residues. CDR3 nucleotides: TGTGCCAGCAGACAAGCGGGAGTGAACTATGGCTACACCTTC. This encodes CASRQAGVNYGYTF.

The chain couples TRBV11-2 to TRBJ2-7; the match to TRBD2 covers 9 bases. The CDR3 loop spans 15 amino acids. The V and J ends lost 5 bases and 1 base, in that order; junction bases with no gene match: 6. Germline V gene lookup returns CDR1 SGHAT and CDR2 FQNNGV. This CDR3 reads CASSPSGVGSYEQYF. CDR3 nucleotides: TGTGCCAGCAGCCCTAGCGGGGTCGGATCCTACGAGCAGTACTTC. Full variable domain (missing parts from reference TRBV11-2 and TRBJ2-7): EAGVAQSPRYKIIEKRQSVAFWCNPISGHATLYWYQQILGQGPKLLIQFQNNGVVDDSQLPKDRFSAERLKGVDSTLKIQPAKLEDSAVYLCASSPSGVGSYEQYFGPGTRLTVT.

The chain employs TRBV5-1 and TRBJ2-4, with D possibly being TRBD1 (5 bases). CDR3 length: 15 residues. The germline gives CDR1 SGHRS, CDR2 YFSETQ. Trimming cost V 4 bases and J 0 bases, with 11 bases left between them. The CDR3 region is CASSDDRLAKNIQYF. In nucleotides, the CDR3 is TGCGCCAGCAGCGACGACAGATTAGCCAAAAACATTCAGTACTTC.

V usage is TRBV11-3 and J usage is TRBJ1-2; D not resolved. CDR3 length: 13 amino acids. Trimming left V 0 bases short and J 6 bases short, with 8 bases between. Germline CDR1 and CDR2: SGHNT and YENEEA. CDR3 amino acids: CASSLDSGHGYTF. The CDR3 DNA is TGTGCCAGCAGCTTAGATTCAGGCCATGGCTACACCTTC.

The J gene is TRBJ1-5, the V gene TRBV19; D is undetermined. Trimming cost V 0 bases and J 2 bases, with 8 bases left between them. Per the germline V gene, CDR1 is LNHDA and CDR2 is SQIVND (reference sequence). The CDR3 consists of 15 residues. CDR3 nucleotide sequence: TGTGCCAGTAGTATAGATATCGGCGGCAATCAGCCCCAGCATTTT. Protein product: CASSIDIGGNQPQHF.

There are a few counts of this clone. The chain combines TRBV27 with TRBJ2-7, with D tentatively TRBD2 (6 bases). V lost 4 bases and J lost 7, with 20 bases in between. The CDR3 totals 15 residues. From germline, CDR1 is MNHEY and CDR2 SMNVEV (reference sequence). This CDR3 reads CASSSSVNNLREQYF. DNA of the CDR3: TGTGCCAGCAGTTCTAGCGTGAACAACCTACGGGAGCAGTACTTC.

This chain uses TRBV6-5 with TRBJ2-1; a possible D gene is TRBD1 (5 bases). Trimming left V 6 bases short and J 0 bases short, with 12 bases between. The CDR3 has 15 residues. In germline, CDR1 is MNHEY, CDR2 SVGAGI. The CDR3 DNA sequence: TGTGCCAGCAGCCCGGGCAGGGCCTCCTACAATGAGCAGTTCTTC. Its translation is CASSPGRASYNEQFF.

This clone came up a few times. The V gene is TRBV18, the J gene TRBJ1-2, with D possibly matching TRBD1 (6 bases). V shed 3 bases and J shed 2 bases, with 13 bases lying between them. In germline, CDR1 is KGHSH, CDR2 LQKENI. This CDR3 spans 15 amino acids. The CDR3 here is CASSPPGQLNYGYTF. CDR3 DNA: TGTGCCAGCTCACCCCCCGGACAGCTGAACTATGGCTACACCTTC. Supplemented by reference TRBV18 and TRBJ1-2, the full variable domain reads NAGVMQNPRHLVRRRGQEARLRCSPMKGHSHVYWYRQLPEEGLKFMVYLQKENIIDESGMPKERFSAEFPKEGPSILRIQQVVRGDSAAYFCASSPPGQLNYGYTFGSGTRLTVV.

The rearrangement links TRBV7-9 to TRBJ1-5, with D possibly being TRBD1 (6 bases). Germline CDR1 and CDR2: SEHNR and FQNEAQ (reference sequence). V dropped 6 bases and J dropped 5 bases, with 26 bases sitting between them. This CDR3 is 18 amino acids long. The CDR3 bases are TGTGCCAGCAGTCATCCCCCCAGTTTGGACAGTAGGGATCAGCCCCAGCATTTT. Protein product: CASSHPPSLDSRDQPQHF.

The V call is TRBV2, the J call TRBJ2-1; 12 bases fit TRBD1. The V and J ends lost 11 bases and 9 bases, in that order; junction bases with no gene match: 20. Germline-derived CDR1 and CDR2 are SNHLY and FYNNEI. The CDR3 contains 17 residues. CDR3 loop: CARQSGGQGARAGEQFF. DNA for the CDR3: TGTGCCCGACAATCTGGGGGACAGGGGGCGCGAGCAGGTGAGCAGTTCTTC. The whole variable domain, remainder taken from reference TRBV2 and TRBJ2-1, is EPEVTQTPSHQVTQMGQEVILRCVPISNHLYFYWYRQILGQKVEFLVSFYNNEISEKSEIFDDQFSVERPDGSNFTLKIRSTKLEDSAMYFCARQSGGQGARAGEQFFGPGTRLTVL.

V is TRBV18 and J is TRBJ2-5; TRBD1 matches at 7 bases. Germline CDR1 and CDR2: KGHSH and LQKENI. Trimming removed 4 bases from V and 2 bases from J; junction bases left unmatched: 7. The CDR3 contains 15 residues. As DNA, the CDR3 is TGTGCCAGCTCACATGAATCGACAGGGCAAGAGACCCAGTACTTC. It encodes CASSHESTGQETQYF. Full variable domain (missing parts from reference TRBV18 and TRBJ2-5): NAGVMQNPRHLVRRRGQEARLRCSPMKGHSHVYWYRQLPEEGLKFMVYLQKENIIDESGMPKERFSAEFPKEGPSILRIQQVVRGDSAAYFCASSHESTGQETQYFGPGTRLLVL.

The CDR3 DNA reads TGTGCCAGTACAGCCGACAGGGGAAATCAGCCCCAGCATTTT. Amino acid sequence: CASTADRGNQPQHF. The chain carries TRBV19 and TRBJ1-5; 8 nucleotides agree with TRBD1. The CDR3 consists of 14 residues. Germline trimming cut 7 bases from V and 4 bases from J; bases unmatched to any gene: 6. Germline lookup yields CDR1 LNHDA and CDR2 SQIVND (reference sequence).

The chain couples TRBV3-1 (or the pseudogene TRBV3-2) to TRBJ2-5, with TRBD2 identical over 10 bases. CDR3 length equals 15 residues. In germline, CDR1 is LGHDT, CDR2 YNNKEL (reference sequence). J was trimmed by 5 bases and V by 7 bases; bases with no gene match: 10. The CDR3 sequence is CASTPSGRVWETQYF. The CDR3 DNA is TGTGCCAGCACCCCGAGCGGGAGGGTGTGGGAGACCCAGTACTTC.

The chain links TRBV18 to TRBJ2-7; TRBD2 might be the D (6 bases). Germline V CDR1 and CDR2: KGHSH, LQKENI. Trimming removed 3 bases from V and 6 bases from J, with 33 bases in between. This CDR3 is built from 20 residues. For the CDR3, the DNA is TGTGCCAGCTCACCGTTTAGATCGAGCGGTCAACTGGAGCCGGAGGGCGAGCAGTACTTC. Protein: CASSPFRSSGQLEPEGEQYF.

This clone was detected a few times. The chain is built from TRBV7-9 and TRBJ2-3; 7 bases match TRBD2. After removal of 4 bases from V and 6 bases from J, the junction contained 16 bases not matched to a gene. The germline V gene has CDR1 SEHNR and CDR2 FQNEAQ (reference sequence). The CDR3 has 17 amino acids. Here the CDR3 DNA reads TGTGCCAGCAGCTCACCCCCGGGACTAATGTTTTCTGATACGCAGTATTTT. Residues: CASSSPPGLMFSDTQYF.

A few counts support this clone. This rearrangement joins TRBV3-1 (or the pseudogene TRBV3-2) to TRBJ1-4; D uncertain. Germline values: CDR1 LGHDT, CDR2 YNNKEL (reference sequence). V was pared by 0 bases and J by 7 bases, with 9 bases between. The CDR3 loop spans 14 amino acids. The DNA for the CDR3 is TGTGCCAGCAGCCAAGATCCGACAAGTGAAAAACTGTTTTTT. Encoded protein: CASSQDPTSEKLFF.

The chain recombines TRBV19 with TRBJ1-5; 7 nucleotides match TRBD1. CDR1 is LNHDA, CDR2 SQIVND, per germline (reference sequence). Losses at the gene ends were 3 bases for V and 4 bases for J; bases not matched to a gene: 6. The length of the CDR3 is 15 residues. CDR3: CASSIQGVENQPQHF. As DNA, the CDR3 is TGTGCCAGTAGTATCCAGGGGGTTGAAAATCAGCCCCAGCATTTT.

The chain links TRBV6-5 to TRBJ1-2; D is possibly TRBD1 (5 bases). CDR3 length: 12 residues. Germline assignment: CDR1 MNHEY and CDR2 SVGAGI. V shed 6 bases and J shed 7 bases, with 12 bases lying between them. CDR3 sequence: CASRGLQGGYTF. CDR3 in DNA: TGTGCCAGCAGGGGTCTGCAGGGTGGCTACACCTTC.

This rearrangement joins TRBV5-4 to TRBJ2-5, with D perhaps matching TRBD1 or TRBD2 (5 bases each). The V end was cut by 9 bases, the J end by 0 bases, with 9 bases between. Per the germline V gene, CDR1 is SGHNT and CDR2 is YYREEE (reference sequence). The CDR3 contains 12 residues. The CDR3 here is CATGTYQETQYF. CDR3 DNA sequence: TGTGCCACCGGGACCTACCAAGAGACCCAGTACTTC. The complete variable domain, with remaining parts taken from reference TRBV5-4 and TRBJ2-5, reads ETGVTQSPTHLIKTRGQQVTLRCSSQSGHNTVSWYQQALGQGPQFIFQYYREEENGRGNFPPRFSGLQFPNYSSELNVNALELDDSALYLCATGTYQETQYFGPGTRLLVL.

The V and J genes are TRBV4-2 and TRBJ2-7; TRBD1 or TRBD2 may be the D gene (6 bases each). Germline lookup yields CDR1 LGHNA and CDR2 YNFKEQ. V shed 1 base and J shed 7 bases, with 23 bases lying between them. This CDR3 contains 17 residues. CDR3 in DNA: TGTGCCAGCAGCCAAGGAGGAGCCGGGACTGGAGGGGGGGAGCAGTACTTC. Its translation is CASSQGGAGTGGGEQYF.

The chain couples TRBV30 to TRBJ2-3; D is unresolved. Germline CDR1 reads GTSNPN; CDR2 reads SVGIG (reference sequence). The length of the CDR3 is 12 residues. The ends were cut back, 4 bases at V and 5 bases at J, with 10 bases in the middle. The CDR3 DNA reads TGTGCCTGGACTGCGGTAGGAGATACGCAGTATTTT. Protein: CAWTAVGDTQYF.

This clone was counted a single time. This chain links TRBV5-4 with TRBJ2-1; 9 bases align to TRBD2. CDR1 and CDR2 from the germline V gene are SGHNT and YYREEE (reference sequence). The V and J ends lost 3 bases and 0 bases, in that order; junction bases with no gene match: 1. The CDR3 sequence is 15 residues long. The CDR3 loop is CASSSTSGSYNEQFF. CDR3 DNA sequence: TGTGCCAGCAGCTCGACTAGCGGCTCCTACAATGAGCAGTTCTTC. Variable domain in full (rest from reference TRBV5-4 and TRBJ2-1): ETGVTQSPTHLIKTRGQQVTLRCSSQSGHNTVSWYQQALGQGPQFIFQYYREEENGRGNFPPRFSGLQFPNYSSELNVNALELDDSALYLCASSSTSGSYNEQFFGPGTRLTVL.

The rearrangement links TRBV6-5 to TRBJ2-6; D gene unclear. The germline V and J ends were trimmed by 6 bases and 0 bases, with 9 bases remaining between them. CDR3 length equals 15 residues. CDR1 and CDR2 (germline): MNHEY, SVGAGI. CDR3 coding DNA: TGTGCCAGCAGCCTCCGGAACTCTGGGGCCAACGTCCTGACTTTC. Protein: CASSLRNSGANVLTF.

This sequence joins TRBV10-3 and TRBJ2-7; D is tentatively TRBD1 or TRBD2 (5 bases each). V lost 10 bases and J lost 5, with 15 bases in between. Germline CDR1 and CDR2: ENHRY and SYGVKD. The CDR3 loop spans 12 amino acids. CDR3 loop: CATGASRDEQYF. CDR3 nucleotides: TGTGCCACCGGGGCCTCAAGGGACGAGCAGTACTTC.

The rearrangement links TRBV7-8 to TRBJ2-1; possibly TRBD1 or TRBD2 for D (5 bases each). The CDR3 is made up of 16 amino acids. Looked up from germline, CDR1 is SGHVS and CDR2 is FQNEAQ. V gave up 5 bases and J gave up 4 bases, with 18 bases separating them. CDR3 in amino acids: CASSPRSGTQYNEQFF. The CDR3 region has the DNA TGTGCCAGCAGCCCCCGGTCCGGGACCCAATACAATGAGCAGTTCTTC.

The chain is built from TRBV19 and TRBJ1-2; TRBD1 might be the D (5 bases). V lost 11 bases and J 0 bases, leaving 16 bases between the germline ends. The CDR3 sequence is 14 residues long. Germline V gene lookup returns CDR1 LNHDA and CDR2 SQIVND (reference sequence). The CDR3: CASGLGGANYGYTF. Written as DNA, the CDR3 is TGTGCCTCGGGCTTGGGGGGGGCTAACTATGGCTACACCTTC.

The rearrangement uses TRBV28 and TRBJ1-4; D ambiguous. CDR1 MDHEN and CDR2 SYDVKM come from the germline V gene. The CDR3 runs to 17 residues. The ends were cut back, 4 bases at V and 0 bases at J, with 15 bases in the middle. The CDR3 reads CASSSPGWGATNEKLFF. The DNA of the CDR3 is TGTGCCAGCAGTTCCCCCGGGTGGGGTGCAACTAATGAAAAACTGTTTTTT.

The chain is built from TRBV6-5 and TRBJ1-5; a possible D gene is TRBD1 (5 bases). The CDR3 totals 15 residues. From germline, CDR1 is MNHEY and CDR2 SVGAGI. Trimming stripped 7 bases from V and 0 bases from J, with 13 bases between. The chain's CDR3 is CASKGSLNSNQPQHF. CDR3 bases: TGTGCCAGCAAGGGGAGTCTTAATAGCAATCAGCCCCAGCATTTT.